The 4 T cell receptor beta chains below all came from one sample that was sequenced in a study of Ad26.COV2.S vaccination and SARS-CoV-2 variants. Data came from immunoSEQ multiplex PCR; TCRdb stores just in-frame clones and leaves some out. The sample records some 300,000 clones, roughly 86% being singletons. Specified treatment: some 20 received Ad26.COV2.S at low or high dose, single or two shots; about 5 received placebo; per-sample allocation not given. Sampling was performed 63 days after the first vaccine or placebo injection. Sequenced material: peripheral blood, taken in a trial of Ad26.COV2.S vaccine versus placebo. These receptors originate from a person between 18 and 59 years old who received the Ad26.COV2.S COVID-19 vaccine or a placebo.

This chain uses TRBV3-1 (or the pseudogene TRBV3-2) with TRBJ2-3; 9 nucleotides align to TRBD2. With V trimmed by 6 bases and J by 2 bases, 6 bases remained unmatched. This CDR3 is 15 amino acids long. Germline lookup yields CDR1 LGHDT and CDR2 YNNKEL (reference sequence). CDR3 sequence: CASSGTSSFTDTQYF. CDR3 sequence (DNA): TGTGCCAGCAGTGGGACTAGCAGTTTCACAGATACGCAGTATTTT.

The chain couples TRBV2 to TRBJ1-1; D not resolved. This CDR3 is built from 13 residues. Trimming shortened V by 6 bases and J by 0 bases, and 8 bases separated the two germline ends. The V gene's germline CDR1 is SNHLY and CDR2 FYNNEI. CDR3 region: CASRYSMNTEAFF. CDR3 DNA: TGTGCCAGCAGGTACAGCATGAACACTGAAGCTTTCTTT.

This sequence joins TRBV19 and TRBJ1-5; 8 nucleotides align to TRBD1. J lost 3 bases, V lost 3 bases, and 4 bases had no gene match. Germline V gives CDR1 LNHDA, CDR2 SQIVND (reference sequence). CDR3 length equals 15 residues. The CDR3 protein is CASSMGQAFNQPQHF. The CDR3 DNA reads as TGTGCCAGTAGTATGGGACAGGCATTCAATCAGCCCCAGCATTTT.

The gene calls are TRBV20-1 and TRBJ1-5; D ambiguous. CDR1 and CDR2 (germline): DFQATT, SNEGSKA (reference sequence). CDR3 length: 13 residues. V was clipped by 6 bases and J by 0 bases, with 9 bases between them. The CDR3 sequence is CSASKNSNQPQHF. CDR3 coding DNA: TGCAGTGCAAGTAAAAATAGCAATCAGCCCCAGCATTTT.